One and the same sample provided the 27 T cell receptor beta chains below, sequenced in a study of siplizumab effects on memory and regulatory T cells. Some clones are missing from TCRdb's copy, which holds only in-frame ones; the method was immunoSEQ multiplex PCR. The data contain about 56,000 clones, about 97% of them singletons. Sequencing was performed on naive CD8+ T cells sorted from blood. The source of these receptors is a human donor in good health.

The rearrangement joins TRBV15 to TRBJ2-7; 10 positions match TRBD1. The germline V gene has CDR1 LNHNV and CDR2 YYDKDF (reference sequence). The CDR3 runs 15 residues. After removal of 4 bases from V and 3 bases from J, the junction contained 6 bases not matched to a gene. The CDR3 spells CATSNPGQGFYEQYF. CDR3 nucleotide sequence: TGTGCCACCAGCAACCCGGGACAGGGGTTCTACGAGCAGTACTTC.

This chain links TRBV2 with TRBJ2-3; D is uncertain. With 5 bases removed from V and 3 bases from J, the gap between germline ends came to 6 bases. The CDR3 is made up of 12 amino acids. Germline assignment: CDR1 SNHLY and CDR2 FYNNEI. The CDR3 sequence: CASSWQTDTQYF. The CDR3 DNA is TGTGCCAGCAGTTGGCAGACAGATACGCAGTATTTT.

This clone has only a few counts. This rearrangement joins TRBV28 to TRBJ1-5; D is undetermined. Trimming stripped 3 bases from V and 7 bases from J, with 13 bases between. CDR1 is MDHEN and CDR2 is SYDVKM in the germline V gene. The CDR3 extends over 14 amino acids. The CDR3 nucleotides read TGTGCCAGCAGTTTTTCGGAAGGCAGCCAGCCCCAGCATTTT. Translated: CASSFSEGSQPQHF.

The CDR3 DNA reads TGTGCCAGCAGCTTCGACAGGGGTTTATCCGGGGAGCTGTTTTTT. Translated: CASSFDRGLSGELFF. The rearrangement uses TRBV7-9 and TRBJ2-2, with 8 positions matching TRBD1. Germline loops: CDR1 SEHNR, CDR2 FQNEAQ (reference sequence). The CDR3 totals 15 residues. Trimming cost V 3 bases and J 6 bases; bases outside gene matches: 6.

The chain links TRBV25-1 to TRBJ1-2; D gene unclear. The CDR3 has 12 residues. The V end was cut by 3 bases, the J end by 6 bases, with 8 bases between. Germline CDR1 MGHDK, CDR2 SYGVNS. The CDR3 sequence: CASSDLADGYTF. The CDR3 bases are TGTGCCAGCAGTGACTTGGCCGATGGCTACACCTTC.

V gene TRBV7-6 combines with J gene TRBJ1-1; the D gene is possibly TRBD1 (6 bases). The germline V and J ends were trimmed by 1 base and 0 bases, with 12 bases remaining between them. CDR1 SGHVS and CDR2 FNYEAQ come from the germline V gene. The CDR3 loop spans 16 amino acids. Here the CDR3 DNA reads TGTGCCAGCAGCTTAGTGGGGGCTGGGGTGAACACTGAAGCTTTCTTT. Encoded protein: CASSLVGAGVNTEAFF.

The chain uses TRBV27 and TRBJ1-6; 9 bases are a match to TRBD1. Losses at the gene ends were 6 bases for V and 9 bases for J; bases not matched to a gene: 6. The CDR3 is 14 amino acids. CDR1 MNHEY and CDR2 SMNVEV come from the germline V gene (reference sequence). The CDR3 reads CASRPTGGISPLHF. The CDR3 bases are TGTGCCAGCAGACCGACAGGGGGTATTTCACCCCTCCACTTT.

This CDR3 is CASSFSLALGNEQFF. In DNA, the CDR3 is TGTGCCAGCAGCTTCTCGTTGGCGTTGGGGAATGAGCAGTTCTTC. The V and J genes are TRBV7-6 and TRBJ2-1; D is unclear. CDR1 and CDR2 from the germline V gene are SGHVS and FNYEAQ. The germline V and J ends were trimmed by 3 bases and 7 bases, with 16 bases remaining between them. This CDR3 comprises 15 residues. The full variable domain, rest sourced from reference TRBV7-6 and TRBJ2-1, is GAGVSQSPRYKVTKRGQDVALRCDPISGHVSLYWYRQALGQGPEFLTYFNYEAQQDKSGLPNDRFSAERPEGSISTLTIQRTEQRDSAMYRCASSFSLALGNEQFFGPGTRLTVL.

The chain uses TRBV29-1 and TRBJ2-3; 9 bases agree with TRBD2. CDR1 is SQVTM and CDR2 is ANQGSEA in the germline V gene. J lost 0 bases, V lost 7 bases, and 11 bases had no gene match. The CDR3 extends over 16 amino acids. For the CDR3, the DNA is TGCAGCGGTGAGGGACTAGCAGAGACTAGCACAGATACGCAGTATTTT. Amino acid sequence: CSGEGLAETSTDTQYF.

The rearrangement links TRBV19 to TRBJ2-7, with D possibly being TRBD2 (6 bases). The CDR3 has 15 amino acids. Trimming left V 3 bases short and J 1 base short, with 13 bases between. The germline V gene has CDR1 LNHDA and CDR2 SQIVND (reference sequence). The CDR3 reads CASSMVLARSYEQYF. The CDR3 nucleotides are TGTGCCAGTAGTATGGTACTAGCTAGGTCCTACGAGCAGTACTTC.

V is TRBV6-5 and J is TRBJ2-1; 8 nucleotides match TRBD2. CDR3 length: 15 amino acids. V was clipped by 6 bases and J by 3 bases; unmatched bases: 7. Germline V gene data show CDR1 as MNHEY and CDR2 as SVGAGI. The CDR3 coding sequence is TGTGCCAGCAGACCGGGACTAGGAGTCTACAATGAGCAGTTCTTC. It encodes CASRPGLGVYNEQFF.

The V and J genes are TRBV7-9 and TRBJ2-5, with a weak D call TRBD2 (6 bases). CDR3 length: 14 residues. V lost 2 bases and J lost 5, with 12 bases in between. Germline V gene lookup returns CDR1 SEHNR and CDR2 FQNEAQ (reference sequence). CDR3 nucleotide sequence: TGTGCCAGCAGCTTACCCGGTGGAGGGGAGACCCAGTACTTC. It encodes CASSLPGGGETQYF. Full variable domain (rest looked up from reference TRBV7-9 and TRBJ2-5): DTGVSQNPRHKITKRGQNVTFRCDPISEHNRLYWYRQTLGQGPEFLTYFQNEAQLEKSRLLSDRFSAERPKGSFSTLEIQRTEQGDSAMYLCASSLPGGGETQYFGPGTRLLVL.

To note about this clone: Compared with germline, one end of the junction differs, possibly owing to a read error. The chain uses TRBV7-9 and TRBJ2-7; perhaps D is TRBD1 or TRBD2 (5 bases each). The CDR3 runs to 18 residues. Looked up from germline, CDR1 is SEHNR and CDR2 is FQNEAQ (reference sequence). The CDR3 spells CASPPGTTITSSSYGQYF. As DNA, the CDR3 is TGTGCCAGCCCTCCGGGGACCACGATAACTTCGAGCTCCTACGGGCAGTACTTC.

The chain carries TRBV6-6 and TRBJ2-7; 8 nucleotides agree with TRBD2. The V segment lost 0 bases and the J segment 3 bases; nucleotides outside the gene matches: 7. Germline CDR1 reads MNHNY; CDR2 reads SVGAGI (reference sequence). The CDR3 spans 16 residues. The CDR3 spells CASSYSYGRENYEQYF. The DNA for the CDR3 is TGTGCCAGCAGTTACTCCTACGGGAGGGAGAACTACGAGCAGTACTTC.

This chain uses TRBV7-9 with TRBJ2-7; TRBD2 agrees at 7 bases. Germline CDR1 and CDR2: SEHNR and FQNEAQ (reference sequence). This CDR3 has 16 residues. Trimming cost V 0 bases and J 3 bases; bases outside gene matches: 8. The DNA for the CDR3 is TGTGCCAGCAGCTTAGCGTCGGCGGGAGTACTCTACGAGCAGTACTTC. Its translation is CASSLASAGVLYEQYF.

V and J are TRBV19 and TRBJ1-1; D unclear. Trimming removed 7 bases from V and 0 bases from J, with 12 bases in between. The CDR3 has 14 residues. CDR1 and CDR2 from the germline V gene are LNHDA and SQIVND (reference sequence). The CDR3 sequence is CASNRIDLNTEAFF. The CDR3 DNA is TGTGCCAGTAACCGCATAGACCTGAACACTGAAGCTTTCTTT.

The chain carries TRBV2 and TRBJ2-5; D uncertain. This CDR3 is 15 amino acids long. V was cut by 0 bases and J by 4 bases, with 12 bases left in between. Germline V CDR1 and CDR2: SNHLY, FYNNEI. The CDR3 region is CASSEATSRLETQYF. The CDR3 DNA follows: TGTGCCAGCAGTGAAGCGACTTCGAGACTAGAGACCCAGTACTTC.

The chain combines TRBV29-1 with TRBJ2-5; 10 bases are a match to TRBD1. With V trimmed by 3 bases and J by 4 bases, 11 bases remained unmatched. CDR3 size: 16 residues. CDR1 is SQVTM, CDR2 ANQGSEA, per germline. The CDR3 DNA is TGCAGCGTTGACTCCCCGGGACAGGGGTTCCCAGAGACCCAGTACTTC. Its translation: CSVDSPGQGFPETQYF.

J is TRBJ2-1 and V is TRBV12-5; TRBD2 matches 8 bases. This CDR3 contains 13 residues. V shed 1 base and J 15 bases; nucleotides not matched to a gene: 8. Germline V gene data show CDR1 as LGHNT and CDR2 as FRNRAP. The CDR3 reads CASGLATSASPFF. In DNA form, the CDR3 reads TGTGCTAGTGGTTTGGCGACTAGCGCCTCGCCGTTCTTC. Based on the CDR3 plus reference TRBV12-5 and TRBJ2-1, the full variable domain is DARVTQTPRHKVTEMGQEVTMRCQPILGHNTVFWYRQTMMQGLELLAYFRNRAPLDDSGMPKDRFSAEMPDATLATLKIQPSEPRDSAVYFCASGLATSASPFFGPGTRLTVL.

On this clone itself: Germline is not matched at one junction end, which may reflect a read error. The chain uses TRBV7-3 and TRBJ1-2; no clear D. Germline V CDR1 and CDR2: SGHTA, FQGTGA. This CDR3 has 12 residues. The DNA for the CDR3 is TGTGCCAGCAGCTTAACAGGAGGGTCACTCCTTTTC. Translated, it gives CASSLTGGSLLF. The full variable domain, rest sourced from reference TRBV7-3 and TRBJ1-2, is GAGVSQTPSNKVTEKGKYVELRCDPISGHTALYWYRQSLGQGPEFLIYFQGTGAADDSGLPNDRFFAVRPEGSVSTLKIQRTERGDSAVYLCASSLTGGSLLFGSGTRLTVV.

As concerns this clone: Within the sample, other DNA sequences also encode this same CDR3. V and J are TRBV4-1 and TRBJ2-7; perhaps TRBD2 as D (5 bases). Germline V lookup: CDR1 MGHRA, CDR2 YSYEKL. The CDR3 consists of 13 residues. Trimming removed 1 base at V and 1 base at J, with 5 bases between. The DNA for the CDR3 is TGCGCCAGCAGCCAAGGACTATCCTACGAGCAGTACTTC. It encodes CASSQGLSYEQYF.

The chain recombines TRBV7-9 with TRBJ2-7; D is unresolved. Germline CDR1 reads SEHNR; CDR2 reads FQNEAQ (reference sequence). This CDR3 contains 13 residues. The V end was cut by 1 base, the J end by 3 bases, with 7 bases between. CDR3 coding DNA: TGTGCCAGCAGCTTAGTTTATAGCTACGAGCAGTACTTC. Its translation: CASSLVYSYEQYF.

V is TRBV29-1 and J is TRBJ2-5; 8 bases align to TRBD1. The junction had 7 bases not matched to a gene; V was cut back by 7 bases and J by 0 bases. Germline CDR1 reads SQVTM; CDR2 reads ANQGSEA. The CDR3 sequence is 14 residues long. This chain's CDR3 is CSAMTGDNQETQYF. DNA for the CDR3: TGCAGCGCCATGACAGGGGACAACCAAGAGACCCAGTACTTC.

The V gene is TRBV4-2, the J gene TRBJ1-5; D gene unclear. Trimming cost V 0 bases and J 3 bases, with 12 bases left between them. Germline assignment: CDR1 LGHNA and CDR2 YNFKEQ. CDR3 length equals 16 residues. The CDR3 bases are TGTGCCAGCAGCCAAGAGAGCAGCACTTACAATCAGCCCCAGCATTTT. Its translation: CASSQESSTYNQPQHF.

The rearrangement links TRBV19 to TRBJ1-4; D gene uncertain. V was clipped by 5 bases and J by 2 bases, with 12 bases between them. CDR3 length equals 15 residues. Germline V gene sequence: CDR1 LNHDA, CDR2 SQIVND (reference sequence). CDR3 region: CASSALGETNEKLFF. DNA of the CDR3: TGTGCCAGTAGTGCCCTTGGGGAGACTAATGAAAAACTGTTTTTT.

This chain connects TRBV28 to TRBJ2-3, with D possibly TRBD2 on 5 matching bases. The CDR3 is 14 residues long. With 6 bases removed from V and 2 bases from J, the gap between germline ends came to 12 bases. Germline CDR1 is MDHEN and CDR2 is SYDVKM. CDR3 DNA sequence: TGTGCCAGCAGATCCGGGATCTCCACAGATACGCAGTATTTT. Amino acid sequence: CASRSGISTDTQYF.

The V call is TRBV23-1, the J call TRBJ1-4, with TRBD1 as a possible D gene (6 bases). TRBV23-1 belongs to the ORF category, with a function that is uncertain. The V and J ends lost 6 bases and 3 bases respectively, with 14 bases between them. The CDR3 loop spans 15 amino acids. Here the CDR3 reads CASSLRGTANEKLFF. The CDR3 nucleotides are TGCGCCAGCAGCCTAAGGGGGACGGCTAATGAAAAACTGTTTTTT.